This T cell receptor beta chain was retrieved from a study of chemoradiotherapy in HPV16-positive cancers. Background on the study: Functional T-cell assays on two HPV16-positive patients' cells defined candidate HPV-specific clones and common TCR motifs. Broader study findings: During treatment, candidate HPV-specific clones and E7-related motifs expanded in tumor. Only a couple of HPV16-positive patients supplied the functional HPV-specificity definition. HPV-responsive T-cell expansion during chemoradiotherapy was linked to improved recurrence-free survival in HPV16-positive patients.

Worth noting for this clone: Its target is not known.

Method: immunoSEQ multiplex PCR; TCRdb's copy keeps in-frame clones and lacks some. The sample has 55,000 to 85,000 clones, almost 90% seen once. The length of the CDR3 is 19 residues. V lost 7 bases and J 0 bases, leaving 24 bases between the germline ends. CDR1 is SEHNR and CDR2 is FQNEAQ in the germline V gene (reference sequence). Source: blood, taken from a patient who underwent chemoradiotherapy. The receptor was derived from a human donor with HPV-associated anogenital cancer. The rearrangement uses TRBV7-9 and TRBJ2-2; TRBD2 is a possible D gene (6 bases). CDR3 bases: TGTGCCAGCATCCCTCCTATGGCGGGATACTACGCGAACACCGGGGAGCTGTTTTTT. This sequence encodes CASIPPMAGYYANTGELFF. The full variable domain, with the rest looked up from reference TRBV7-9 and TRBJ2-2, is DTGVSQNPRHKITKRGQNVTFRCDPISEHNRLYWYRQTLGQGPEFLTYFQNEAQLEKSRLLSDRFSAERPKGSFSTLEIQRTEQGDSAMYLCASIPPMAGYYANTGELFFGEGSRLTVL.